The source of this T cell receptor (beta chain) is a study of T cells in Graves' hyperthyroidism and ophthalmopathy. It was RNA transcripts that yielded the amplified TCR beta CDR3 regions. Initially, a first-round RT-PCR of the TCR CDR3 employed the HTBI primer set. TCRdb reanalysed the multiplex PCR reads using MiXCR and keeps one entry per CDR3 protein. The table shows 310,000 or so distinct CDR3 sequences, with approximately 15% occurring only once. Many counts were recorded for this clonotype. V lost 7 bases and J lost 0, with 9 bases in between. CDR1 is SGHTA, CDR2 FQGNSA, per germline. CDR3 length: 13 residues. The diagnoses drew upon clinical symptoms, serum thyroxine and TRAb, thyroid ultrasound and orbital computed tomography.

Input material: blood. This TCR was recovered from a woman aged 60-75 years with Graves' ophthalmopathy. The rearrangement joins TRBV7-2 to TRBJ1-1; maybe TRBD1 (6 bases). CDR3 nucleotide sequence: TGTGCCAGCAAAAGGACAGTGAACACTGAAGCTTTCTTT. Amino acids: CASKRTVNTEAFF.